These 20 T cell receptor beta chains originate from one sample sequenced in a study of OX40 agonist ivuxolimab in advanced cancers. Clones were read by immunoSEQ multiplex PCR, and TCRdb kept only the in-frame ones, dropping some. The repertoire includes 45,000 to 65,000 clones, about 89% of them detected once, and around 1.8% sits in the top ten. The input for sequencing was CD4+ or CD8+ T cells sorted from blood, taken in a trial of the OX40 agonist ivuxolimab. All receptors come from an adult with an advanced solid tumor such as melanoma, head and neck, liver or kidney cancer.

The chain joins TRBV7-9 to TRBJ2-1; 8 bases fit TRBD1. The germline V gene encodes CDR1 SEHNR and CDR2 FQNEAQ (reference sequence). The ends lost 5 bases at V and 2 bases at J; junction bases unmatched: 5. This CDR3 is 15 amino acids long. The CDR3 bases are TGTGCCAGCAGCCTCGGACAGGGCCCCTACAATGAGCAGTTCTTC. As protein: CASSLGQGPYNEQFF.

This clone was seen a single time. This sequence joins TRBV2 and TRBJ2-1; no firm D call. The CDR3 sequence is 13 residues long. Germline-derived CDR1 and CDR2 are SNHLY and FYNNEI. Between the trimmed V and J ends, which lost 7 bases and 14 bases, there was a span of 21 bases. The CDR3 region is CASTRTALGAEFF. The CDR3 DNA is TGTGCCAGCACTAGGACGGCCCTGGGTGCCGAGTTCTTC.

The chain carries TRBV2 and TRBJ2-2; D remains unclear. The CDR3 is 13 residues long. Germline V lookup: CDR1 SNHLY, CDR2 FYNNEI. Trimming left V 5 bases short and J 4 bases short, with 8 bases between. In nucleotides, the CDR3 is TGTGCCAGCAGTTTCTCAGGCACCGGGGAGCTGTTTTTT. Translating it yields CASSFSGTGELFF.

The chain combines TRBV7-6 with TRBJ1-3, with TRBD1 identical over 7 bases. The V segment lost 2 bases and the J segment 3 bases; nucleotides outside the gene matches: 7. The CDR3 loop spans 16 amino acids. Germline V gives CDR1 SGHVS, CDR2 FNYEAQ. The CDR3 DNA follows: TGTGCCAGCAGCTTATCTCCAGGGGGAGGTGGAAACACCATATATTTT. Translated, it gives CASSLSPGGGGNTIYF.

The J gene is TRBJ2-7, the V gene TRBV6-1; D not certain. CDR3 length: 13 residues. The germline V and J ends were trimmed by 6 bases and 0 bases, with 9 bases remaining between them. CDR1 and CDR2 from the germline V gene are MNHNS and SASEGT. The CDR3 reads CASRAENSYEQYV. DNA for the CDR3: TGTGCCAGCAGGGCAGAAAACTCCTACGAGCAGTACGTC.

The chain carries TRBV5-1 and TRBJ1-4; D gene uncertain. Germline CDR1 SGHRS, CDR2 YFSETQ. The CDR3 loop spans 14 amino acids. With 5 bases removed from V and 0 bases from J, the gap between germline ends came to 8 bases. CDR3 nucleotides: TGCGCCAGCAGGGACCGCCCAACTAATGAAAAACTGTTTTTT. As protein: CASRDRPTNEKLFF. Full variable domain (rest looked up from reference TRBV5-1 and TRBJ1-4): KAGVTQTPRYLIKTRGQQVTLSCSPISGHRSVSWYQQTPGQGLQFLFEYFSETQRNKGNFPGRFSGRQFSNSRSEMNVSTLELGDSALYLCASRDRPTNEKLFFGSGTQLSVL.

The chain has TRBV15 and TRBJ2-7, with D unresolved. Germline values: CDR1 LNHNV, CDR2 YYDKDF (reference sequence). V was pared by 1 base and J by 3 bases, with 7 bases between. The CDR3 covers 13 residues. The CDR3 loop reads CATSRVASYEQYF. DNA for the CDR3: TGTGCCACCAGCAGAGTGGCTAGCTACGAGCAGTACTTC.

The rearrangement links TRBV6-1 to TRBJ2-3; TRBD1 matches at 10 bases. In germline, CDR1 is MNHNS, CDR2 SASEGT. V lost 9 bases to trimming and J lost 4 bases; unmatched junction nucleotides: 7. The CDR3 covers 14 residues. The CDR3 sequence is CASSGTGVADTQYF. CDR3 bases: TGTGCCAGTTCCGGGACAGGGGTCGCAGATACGCAGTATTTT.

The V and J genes are TRBV5-1 and TRBJ2-7; 10 positions match TRBD1. The CDR3 spans 16 residues. CDR1 is SGHRS, CDR2 YFSETQ, per germline. V dropped 4 bases and J dropped 6; count of bases not matched to a gene: 13. CDR3 bases: TGCGCCAGCAGCCCGACCCCGACAGGGGGCAACGCCGAGCAGTACTTC. It yields the protein CASSPTPTGGNAEQYF.

The chain employs TRBV4-3 and TRBJ2-3, with 8 bases lining up with TRBD1. V shed 4 bases and J 3 bases; nucleotides not matched to a gene: 9. Germline-derived CDR1 and CDR2 are LGHNA and YSLEER. The CDR3 has 16 amino acids. The CDR3, as DNA: TGCGCCAGCAGCCCAGCCGACAGGGGATCTACAGATACGCAGTATTTT. This codes for CASSPADRGSTDTQYF.

The chain uses TRBV7-2 and TRBJ2-7, with D perhaps TRBD1 (6 bases). CDR3 length equals 15 residues. Germline CDR1 SGHTA, CDR2 FQGNSA. V shed 2 bases and J shed 3 bases, with 14 bases lying between them. CDR3: CASSLTRDTSYEQYF. In DNA form, the CDR3 reads TGTGCCAGCAGCTTAACCAGGGACACCAGCTACGAGCAGTACTTC.

The chain couples TRBV25-1 to TRBJ2-5, with 11 bases fitting TRBD2. The CDR3 is 13 amino acids. V was clipped by 7 bases and J by 2 bases; unmatched bases: 0. The germline V gene has CDR1 MGHDK and CDR2 SYGVNS. The CDR3 DNA reads as TGTGCCAGCATAGCGGGAGGGCAAGAGACCCAGTACTTC. Its protein product is CASIAGGQETQYF. Full variable domain (remainder filled in from reference TRBV25-1 and TRBJ2-5): EADIYQTPRYLVIGTGKKITLECSQTMGHDKMYWYQQDPGMELHLIHYSYGVNSTEKGDLSSESTVSRIRTEHFPLTLESARPSHTSQYLCASIAGGQETQYFGPGTRLLVL.

V usage is TRBV7-9 and J usage is TRBJ2-1, with TRBD2 identical over 8 bases. The CDR3 runs to 16 residues. CDR1 and CDR2 (germline): SEHNR, FQNEAQ (reference sequence). V dropped 2 bases and J dropped 2; count of bases not matched to a gene: 5. The CDR3 DNA follows: TGTGCCAGCAGCTTAATGGGAGCGGGAGCCTACAATGAGCAGTTCTTC. Encoded protein: CASSLMGAGAYNEQFF.

The gene calls are TRBV18 and TRBJ1-2, with 9 bases matching TRBD1. CDR3 length: 16 residues. J lost 8 bases, V lost 2 bases, and 12 bases had no gene match. CDR1 is KGHSH and CDR2 is LQKENI in the germline V gene. CDR3 DNA sequence: TGTGCCAGCTCACCAGGGGGACAGGGCGTAATCTCGGGCTACACCTTC. Its protein is CASSPGGQGVISGYTF.

The rearrangement uses TRBV7-7 and TRBJ2-2, with TRBD2 matching 10 bases. The length of the CDR3 is 17 residues. J was trimmed by 5 bases and V by 5 bases; bases with no gene match: 11. Germline values: CDR1 SSHAT, CDR2 FNYEAQ (reference sequence). This CDR3 is CASSPTAGGPGTGELFF. The CDR3 DNA sequence: TGTGCCAGCAGCCCCACAGCGGGGGGGCCGGGGACCGGGGAGCTGTTTTTT.

The gene calls are TRBV5-1 and TRBJ2-1, with D perhaps matching TRBD2 (5 bases). This CDR3 contains 16 residues. Germline V gene sequence: CDR1 SGHRS, CDR2 YFSETQ. Trimming cost V 3 bases and J 0 bases, with 13 bases left between them. The DNA for the CDR3 is TGCGCCAGCAGCTCCCGGGATCTGAGCTCCTACAATGAGCAGTTCTTC. It is translated as CASSSRDLSSYNEQFF.

The chain uses TRBV9 and TRBJ2-2, with TRBD2 matching 8 bases. The CDR3 sequence is 18 residues long. V was clipped by 0 bases and J by 5 bases; unmatched bases: 12. The V gene's germline CDR1 is SGDLS and CDR2 YYNGEE. The CDR3 DNA reads TGTGCCAGCAGCGTAGGGCTACCGGGACTAGTAGATACCGGGGAGCTGTTTTTT. It translates to CASSVGLPGLVDTGELFF.

The chain couples TRBV6-6 to TRBJ1-5; the D is unclear. In germline, CDR1 is MNHNY, CDR2 SVGAGI (reference sequence). The CDR3 is made up of 13 amino acids. The V end was cut by 4 bases, the J end by 7 bases, with 11 bases between. The CDR3 nucleotides are TGTGCCAGCAGTTTCCCGGGCGCGCAGCCCCAGCATTTT. Translated, it gives CASSFPGAQPQHF.

This clone came up once. The CDR3 is CASSLSIGPLAYGYTF. CDR3 nucleotide sequence: TGTGCCAGCAGCTTATCGATTGGTCCCCTGGCCTATGGCTACACCTTC. This chain links TRBV7-8 with TRBJ1-2, with unresolved D. The germline V gene has CDR1 SGHVS and CDR2 FQNEAQ. Trimming left V 2 bases short and J 4 bases short, with 17 bases between. The CDR3 has 16 residues. The complete variable domain, with remaining parts taken from reference TRBV7-8 and TRBJ1-2, reads GAGVSQSPRYKVAKRGQDVALRCDPISGHVSLFWYQQALGQGPEFLTYFQNEAQLDKSGLPSDRFFAERPEGSVSTLKIQRTQQEDSAVYLCASSLSIGPLAYGYTFGSGTRLTVV.

This clone was counted only a few times. This sequence joins TRBV28 and TRBJ1-1, with a tentative D call TRBD1 (6 bases). Trimming took 2 bases from V and 7 from J, leaving 11 bases between them. The germline gives CDR1 MDHEN, CDR2 SYDVKM. CDR3 length equals 13 residues. The CDR3 sequence: CASSLQGNLEAFF. CDR3 sequence (DNA): TGTGCCAGCAGTTTACAGGGGAACCTTGAAGCTTTCTTT.